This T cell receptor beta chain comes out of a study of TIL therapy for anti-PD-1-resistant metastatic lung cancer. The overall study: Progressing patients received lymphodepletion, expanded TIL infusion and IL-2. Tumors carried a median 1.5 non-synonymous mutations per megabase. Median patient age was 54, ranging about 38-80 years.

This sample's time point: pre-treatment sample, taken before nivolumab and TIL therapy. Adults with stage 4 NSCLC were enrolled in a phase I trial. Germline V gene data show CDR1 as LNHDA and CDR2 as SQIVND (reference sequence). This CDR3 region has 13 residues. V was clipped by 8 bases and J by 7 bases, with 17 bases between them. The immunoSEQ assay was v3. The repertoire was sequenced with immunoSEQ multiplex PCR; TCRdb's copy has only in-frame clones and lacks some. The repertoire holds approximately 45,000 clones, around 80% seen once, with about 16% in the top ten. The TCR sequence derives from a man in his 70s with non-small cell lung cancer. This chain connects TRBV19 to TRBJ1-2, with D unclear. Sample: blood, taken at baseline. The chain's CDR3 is CASSAELLSGYTF. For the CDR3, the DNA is TGTGCCAGTTCGGCAGAACTCTTAAGTGGCTACACCTTC.